The 28 T cell receptor beta chains reported below all come from one sample, sequenced in a study of blood T cell repertoires in COVID-19. Generated by immunoSEQ multiplex PCR, the TCRdb table keeps only in-frame clones and is missing some. The table has 95,000 to 100,000 clones, about 88% seen once; the top ten hold roughly 17%. Material for sequencing was peripheral blood. The origin of the receptors is an older woman with acute or convalescent COVID-19.

This rearrangement joins TRBV30 to TRBJ1-6; D uncertain. The germline V gene has CDR1 GTSNPN and CDR2 SVGIG (reference sequence). The CDR3 length is 13 residues. V was pared by 4 bases and J by 9 bases, with 13 bases between. The CDR3 region is CAWKPLAVSPLHF. CDR3 DNA: TGTGCCTGGAAACCCCTAGCCGTTTCACCCCTCCACTTT.

This clone was observed a few times. The chain employs TRBV28 and TRBJ2-7; 9 bases align to TRBD1. The V gene's germline CDR1 is MDHEN and CDR2 SYDVKM. The CDR3 sequence is 14 residues long. The junction had 5 bases not matched to a gene; V was cut back by 2 bases and J by 6 bases. This CDR3 is CASSLGQGRSEQYF. The CDR3 DNA reads TGTGCCAGCAGTTTAGGACAGGGGCGCTCCGAGCAGTACTTC.

The chain uses TRBV30 and TRBJ1-5; D may be TRBD1 (6 bases). The CDR3 contains 13 residues. Trimming cost V 4 bases and J 1 base, with 8 bases left between them. Germline lookup yields CDR1 GTSNPN and CDR2 SVGIG (reference sequence). CDR3 sequence: CAWTQGSNQPQHF. The CDR3 bases are TGTGCCTGGACCCAGGGGAGCAATCAGCCCCAGCATTTT.

The chain carries TRBV21-1 and TRBJ1-5; the table's D gene call, TRBD1, was not cross checked with the DNA. TRBV21-1 is a listed pseudogene. The CDR3 is 17 amino acids. The CDR3 here is CASSKKKRGQGSQPQHF. The CDR3 coding sequence is TGTGCCAGCAGCAAAAAGAAAAGGGGACAGGGGAGCCAGCCCCAGCATTTT.

CDR3 bases: TGTGCCAGCAGTCAGACCCGGACAGGGGGAACTGAAGCTTTCTTT. It specifies CASSQTRTGGTEAFF. The V gene is TRBV7-2, the J gene TRBJ1-1; 10 positions agree with TRBD1. CDR1 and CDR2 from the germline V gene are SGHTA and FQGNSA. The trim removed 6 bases at V and 5 bases at J, leaving 9 bases unmatched. The length of the CDR3 is 15 residues.

This chain links TRBV11-1 with TRBJ1-1, with 10 bases lining up with TRBD1. The CDR3 is 16 residues long. J was trimmed by 7 bases and V by 2 bases; bases with no gene match: 10. The germline gives CDR1 SGHAT, CDR2 FQDESV (reference sequence). The CDR3, as DNA: TGTGCCAGCAGCTTACATGTCCGACAGGGGGCCGGTGAAGCTTTCTTT. Its protein is CASSLHVRQGAGEAFF.

The chain links TRBV3-1 (or the pseudogene TRBV3-2) to TRBJ2-3; a possible D gene is TRBD2 (5 bases). This CDR3 is 12 amino acids long. V lost 3 bases and J lost 8, with 9 bases in between. In germline, CDR1 is LGHDT, CDR2 YNNKEL (reference sequence). CDR3 loop: CASSQSRGTQYF. DNA of the CDR3: TGTGCCAGCAGCCAGTCACGGGGTACGCAGTATTTT.

This clone appeared once. The chain employs TRBV28 and TRBJ1-5; D gene ambiguous. This CDR3 region has 14 residues. Deletions cut 2 bases from V and 0 bases from J, with 5 bases between. In germline, CDR1 is MDHEN, CDR2 SYDVKM. The chain's CDR3 is CASSLGGSNQPQHF. CDR3 nucleotide sequence: TGTGCCAGCAGTTTAGGAGGTAGCAATCAGCCCCAGCATTTT.

The chain recombines TRBV5-8 with TRBJ1-3; D gene ambiguous. The CDR3 totals 14 residues. CDR1 is SGHTS and CDR2 is YDEGEE in the germline V gene. The V end lost 2 bases, the J end lost 1 base, and 7 bases lay between the germline ends. The CDR3, as DNA: TGTGCCAGCAGCTTCTCGCGATCTGGAAACACCATATATTTT. This translates into CASSFSRSGNTIYF.

This clone was seen a few times. The chain carries TRBV5-5 and TRBJ2-3; possible D gene TRBD2, 5 bases. The V gene lost 3 bases and the J gene lost 0 bases, with 17 bases spanning the gap. Germline CDR1 is SGHKS and CDR2 is YYEKEE (reference sequence). This CDR3 has 17 residues. The CDR3 DNA follows: TGTGCCAGCAGCTCCGAGGGCAGGCCGCCTAGCACAGATACGCAGTATTTT. Its protein product is CASSSEGRPPSTDTQYF. The complete variable domain, with remaining parts taken from reference TRBV5-5 and TRBJ2-3, reads DAGVTQSPTHLIKTRGQQVTLRCSPISGHKSVSWYQQVLGQGPQFIFQYYEKEERGRGNFPDRFSARQFPNYSSELNVNALLLGDSALYLCASSSEGRPPSTDTQYFGPGTRLTVL.

The gene calls are TRBV2 and TRBJ2-5; D is unresolved. Looked up from germline, CDR1 is SNHLY and CDR2 is FYNNEI. V lost 8 bases, J lost 1 base, and 11 bases lay in between. The CDR3 is made up of 13 amino acids. The CDR3 bases are TGTGCCAGCCAGATTTTTGCCCAAGAGACCCAGTACTTC. The encoded protein is CASQIFAQETQYF. Full variable domain (remainder filled in from reference TRBV2 and TRBJ2-5): EPEVTQTPSHQVTQMGQEVILRCVPISNHLYFYWYRQILGQKVEFLVSFYNNEISEKSEIFDDQFSVERPDGSNFTLKIRSTKLEDSAMYFCASQIFAQETQYFGPGTRLLVL.

This clone has a single count. The rearrangement links TRBV7-3 to TRBJ1-1; 7 bases are shared with TRBD1. The CDR3 covers 13 residues. The V segment lost 2 bases and the J segment 11 bases; nucleotides outside the gene matches: 8. Per germline, CDR1 SGHTA and CDR2 FQGTGA. CDR3 in DNA: TGTGCCAGCAGCTTAGGACAGGCCGCTACGGCTTTCTTT. Its protein is CASSLGQAATAFF. The variable domain in full, with the rest retrieved from reference TRBV7-3 and TRBJ1-1, is GAGVSQTPSNKVTEKGKYVELRCDPISGHTALYWYRQSLGQGPEFLIYFQGTGAADDSGLPNDRFFAVRPEGSVSTLKIQRTERGDSAVYLCASSLGQAATAFFGQGTRLTVV.

This rearrangement joins TRBV11-3 to TRBJ2-3; D uncertain. Germline V CDR1 and CDR2: SGHNT, YENEEA. V lost 1 base and J lost 1, with 9 bases in between. The CDR3 length is 15 residues. CDR3 sequence (DNA): TGTGCCAGCAGCTTAGTTGTAGGAGGCACAGATACGCAGTATTTT. This sequence encodes CASSLVVGGTDTQYF. Combining the CDR3 with reference TRBV11-3 and TRBJ2-3 gives the whole variable domain EAGVVQSPRYKIIEKKQPVAFWCNPISGHNTLYWYLQNLGQGPELLIRYENEEAVDDSQLPKDRFSAERLKGVDSTLKIQPAELGDSAVYLCASSLVVGGTDTQYFGPGTRLTVL.

The V call is TRBV10-3, the J call TRBJ1-2; D uncertain. From germline, CDR1 is ENHRY and CDR2 SYGVKD. V was trimmed by 5 bases and J by 2 bases, leaving 12 bases between them. The CDR3 is made up of 14 amino acids. The CDR3 is CAISTHQNNYGYTF. The CDR3 nucleotides are TGTGCCATCAGTACACATCAAAACAACTATGGCTACACCTTC.

V gene TRBV30 combines with J gene TRBJ1-1; TRBD1 matches 8 bases. The CDR3 loop spans 13 amino acids. Trimming took 6 bases from V and 2 from J; bases not matched to a gene: 5. Per the germline V gene, CDR1 is GTSNPN and CDR2 is SVGIG (reference sequence). The CDR3 reads CACIRGPNTEAFF. For the CDR3, the DNA is TGTGCCTGTATCAGGGGGCCCAACACTGAAGCTTTCTTT.

This chain joins TRBV7-2 and TRBJ1-1; D perhaps matches TRBD1 (5 bases). With 7 bases removed from V and 7 bases from J, the gap between germline ends came to 25 bases. Germline V gene sequence: CDR1 SGHTA, CDR2 FQGNSA. The CDR3 contains 16 residues. Written as DNA, the CDR3 is TGTGCCAGCACCCCTCCGGACACACCATTTGAGAGTGAAGCTTTCTTT. Residues: CASTPPDTPFESEAFF.

This clone has only a few counts. The chain uses TRBV28 and TRBJ2-2; no firm D call. Germline V gives CDR1 MDHEN, CDR2 SYDVKM. Trimming left V 6 bases short and J 6 bases short, with 8 bases between. The CDR3 length is 12 residues. CDR3 nucleotide sequence: TGTGCCAGCAGGAACAGTGCCGGGGAGCTGTTTTTT. Amino acid sequence: CASRNSAGELFF.

The chain uses TRBV6-1 and TRBJ1-2; D perhaps matches TRBD1 (6 bases). This CDR3 has 15 amino acids. Trimming took off 3 bases at V and 6 bases at J, with 17 bases between the two ends. In germline, CDR1 is MNHNS, CDR2 SASEGT. CDR3 loop: CASSDAAGTSNGYTF. As DNA, the CDR3 is TGTGCCAGCAGTGATGCCGCCGGGACATCAAATGGCTACACCTTC.

The CDR3 nucleotides read TGTGCCAGCAGTATAGCGGGGGGCCGGAACACCGGGGAGCTGTTTTTT. It yields the protein CASSIAGGRNTGELFF. The V call is TRBV6-6, the J call TRBJ2-2; 10 bases map to TRBD2. The junction had 4 bases not matched to a gene; V was cut back by 5 bases and J by 1 base. Per the germline V gene, CDR1 is MNHNY and CDR2 is SVGAGI (reference sequence). The CDR3 consists of 16 residues.

The rearrangement joins TRBV30 to TRBJ1-2; no clear D gene. CDR1 is GTSNPN, CDR2 SVGIG, per germline (reference sequence). Trimming took 3 bases from V and 8 from J, leaving 16 bases between them. This CDR3 comprises 13 residues. The chain's CDR3 is CAWSRGRAAGYTF. The CDR3 bases are TGTGCCTGGAGCCGTGGGCGAGCAGCCGGCTACACCTTC. Full variable domain (outside the CDR3, taken from reference TRBV30 and TRBJ1-2): SQTIHQWPATLVQPVGSPLSLECTVEGTSNPNLYWYRQAAGRGLQLLFYSVGIGQISSEVPQNLSASRPQDRQFILSSKKLLLSDSGFYLCAWSRGRAAGYTFGSGTRLTVV.

The rearrangement links TRBV7-9 to TRBJ1-6; D not resolved. This CDR3 comprises 15 residues. Trimming removed 1 base at V and 6 bases at J, with 10 bases between. Germline V gene sequence: CDR1 SEHNR, CDR2 FQNEAQ (reference sequence). The CDR3 is CASSLGNSPNSPLHF. CDR3 DNA: TGTGCCAGCAGCTTAGGAAACAGTCCTAATTCACCCCTCCACTTT.

The chain couples TRBV7-2 to TRBJ2-3, with no clear D. Germline values: CDR1 SGHTA, CDR2 FQGNSA. This CDR3 is 14 amino acids long. V shed 1 base and J shed 2 bases, with 7 bases lying between them. The CDR3 nucleotides read TGTGCCAGCAGCTTAGTTAGAAACACAGATACGCAGTATTTT. Translating it yields CASSLVRNTDTQYF.

The chain is built from TRBV5-6 and TRBJ1-5; 7 bases fit TRBD1. The CDR3 contains 16 residues. CDR1 SGHDT and CDR2 YYEEEE come from the germline V gene. V lost 1 base to trimming and J lost 7 bases; unmatched junction nucleotides: 11. As DNA, the CDR3 is TGTGCCAGCAGCTTGTTTGACAGGGCAATGGGCCAGCCCCAGCATTTT. It is translated as CASSLFDRAMGQPQHF.

The sample holds many counts of this clone. The chain combines TRBV5-4 with TRBJ1-4; D unresolved. The CDR3 consists of 18 residues. From germline, CDR1 is SGHNT and CDR2 YYREEE (reference sequence). With 0 bases removed from V and 12 bases from J, the gap between germline ends came to 27 bases. The CDR3 protein is CASSLGESVPGLAEELFF. CDR3 bases: TGTGCCAGCAGCTTGGGGGAGTCGGTTCCCGGGCTGGCAGAGGAACTGTTTTTT. The variable domain in full, with the rest retrieved from reference TRBV5-4 and TRBJ1-4, is ETGVTQSPTHLIKTRGQQVTLRCSSQSGHNTVSWYQQALGQGPQFIFQYYREEENGRGNFPPRFSGLQFPNYSSELNVNALELDDSALYLCASSLGESVPGLAEELFFGSGTQLSVL.

This clone occurred once. V gene TRBV4-2 combines with J gene TRBJ1-5; D is undetermined. CDR1 is LGHNA, CDR2 YNFKEQ, per germline. The CDR3 runs 13 residues. V lost 2 bases, J lost 5 bases, and 7 bases lay in between. The CDR3 protein is CASSQTKDQPQHF. The CDR3 DNA sequence: TGTGCCAGCAGCCAAACTAAGGATCAGCCCCAGCATTTT.

The CDR3 sequence is CASSFGAGGGYGYTF. In DNA form, the CDR3 reads TGCGCCAGCAGCTTTGGCGCGGGGGGTGGCTATGGCTACACCTTC. The chain joins TRBV5-1 to TRBJ1-2; perhaps TRBD1 as D (5 bases). Germline CDR1 reads SGHRS; CDR2 reads YFSETQ. The CDR3 extends over 15 amino acids. V was trimmed by 2 bases and J by 4 bases, leaving 15 bases between them.

V and J are TRBV7-9 and TRBJ2-7, with a possible D match to TRBD1 (6 bases). Trimming cost V 4 bases and J 1 base, with 23 bases left between them. CDR3 length: 18 amino acids. CDR1 SEHNR and CDR2 FQNEAQ come from the germline V gene (reference sequence). The chain's CDR3 is CASSYFGGGPGPSYEQYF. The CDR3 region has the DNA TGTGCCAGCAGCTATTTTGGGGGCGGGCCAGGGCCTTCCTACGAGCAGTACTTC.

This chain joins TRBV28 and TRBJ2-2; 7 bases are a match to TRBD1. The ends lost 10 bases at V and 3 bases at J; junction bases unmatched: 2. CDR1 is MDHEN and CDR2 is SYDVKM in the germline V gene. The CDR3 spans 12 residues. CDR3 sequence: CATQGYTGELFF. DNA for the CDR3: TGTGCCACACAGGGGTACACCGGGGAGCTGTTTTTT.